Each of the 14 T cell receptor beta chains below was sequenced from the same sample in a study of technical replicates of blood from several donors. Profiled with immunoSEQ multiplex PCR; TCRdb holds only in-frame clones, not every one. The table includes 65,000 to 90,000 clones, around 94% detected once. Sequenced material: T cells isolated from PBMCs. The source is a human donor in good health.

V is TRBV9 and J is TRBJ1-2; D remains ambiguous. Germline CDR1 reads SGDLS; CDR2 reads YYNGEE. Trimming removed 0 bases from V and 6 bases from J, with 9 bases in between. This CDR3 is built from 13 residues. The CDR3 nucleotides read TGTGCCAGCAGCGTAGGGTCGTCGGATGGCTACACCTTC. The encoded protein is CASSVGSSDGYTF. Together with reference TRBV9 and TRBJ1-2, the CDR3 gives the full variable domain: DSGVTQTPKHLITATGQRVTLRCSPRSGDLSVYWYQQSLDQGLQFLIQYYNGEERAKGNILERFSAQQFPDLHSELNLSSLELGDSALYFCASSVGSSDGYTFGSGTRLTVV.

This clone has just a few counts. The chain couples TRBV6-1 to TRBJ1-1; D unresolved. Germline CDR1 and CDR2: MNHNS and SASEGT. The V and J ends lost 7 bases and 6 bases respectively, with 9 bases between them. The CDR3 has 11 amino acids. The CDR3 loop is CASMSVAEAFF. DNA of the CDR3: TGTGCCAGCATGTCCGTCGCTGAAGCTTTCTTT.

This clone was recorded only once. It is unclear where the CDR3 begins or ends on the DNA, so no DNA is shown, and the CDR3 is as TCRdb lists it. The rearrangement links TRBV4-3 to TRBJ2-6; the D call TRBD1 from the table was never checked on the DNA. Germline lookup yields CDR1 LGHNA and CDR2 YSLEER. The CDR3 spans 17 amino acids, including both terminal residues. CDR3 in amino acids: CASSHGQGTFGANVLTF.

The chain's CDR3 is CASSLYNQGDLYGYTF. The CDR3 DNA reads as TGCGCCAGCAGCCTATATAATCAGGGGGATTTATATGGCTACACCTTC. The chain recombines TRBV4-1 with TRBJ1-2; 7 nucleotides match TRBD1. The junction had 13 bases not matched to a gene; V was cut back by 4 bases and J by 5 bases. The CDR3 runs 16 residues. Per germline, CDR1 MGHRA and CDR2 YSYEKL.

The CDR3 coding sequence is TGCGCCAGTTTAGCGGGAGAAGGTGATACGCAGTATTTT. It encodes CASLAGEGDTQYF. The genes are TRBV10-2 and TRBJ2-3; TRBD2 aligns across 9 bases. V was pared by 9 bases and J by 6 bases, with 7 bases of the junction left unmatched. There are 13 residues in the CDR3. Germline V gives CDR1 WSHSY, CDR2 SAAADI.

The V call is TRBV9, the J call TRBJ1-3; D is uncertain. Germline values: CDR1 SGDLS, CDR2 YYNGEE. V was trimmed by 4 bases and J by 0 bases, leaving 8 bases between them. The CDR3 is 14 residues long. The CDR3 region has the DNA TGTGCCAGCAGCTACGGGATCTCTGGAAACACCATATATTTT. Translated: CASSYGISGNTIYF. The full variable domain, completed using reference TRBV9 and TRBJ1-3, is DSGVTQTPKHLITATGQRVTLRCSPRSGDLSVYWYQQSLDQGLQFLIQYYNGEERAKGNILERFSAQQFPDLHSELNLSSLELGDSALYFCASSYGISGNTIYFGEGSWLTVV.

The V call is TRBV2, the J call TRBJ1-4; 7 positions agree with TRBD1. J was trimmed by 0 bases and V by 2 bases; bases with no gene match: 3. Germline V gene sequence: CDR1 SNHLY, CDR2 FYNNEI. CDR3 length equals 16 residues. Written as DNA, the CDR3 is TGTGCCAGCAGTGAACTAGGGGGCACAACTAATGAAAAACTGTTTTTT. Translating it yields CASSELGGTTNEKLFF.

The chain is built from TRBV9 and TRBJ2-2; D uncertain. CDR1 SGDLS and CDR2 YYNGEE come from the germline V gene. V lost 4 bases and J 5 bases, leaving 9 bases between the germline ends. The CDR3 extends over 13 amino acids. Written as DNA, the CDR3 is TGTGCCAGCAGCTACCTAGGTACCGGGGAGCTGTTTTTT. It encodes CASSYLGTGELFF.

The CDR3 sequence is CASSVTGKYGYTF. CDR3 nucleotide sequence: TGTGCCAGCAGTGTGACAGGGAAGTATGGCTACACCTTC. J is TRBJ1-2 and V is TRBV6-1; 7 positions agree with TRBD1. CDR1 and CDR2 (germline): MNHNS, SASEGT. J gave up 5 bases and V 4 bases, and 4 bases lay outside the gene matches. The CDR3 length is 13 residues.

The chain links TRBV30 to TRBJ2-5, with TRBD2 matching 9 bases. The CDR3 contains 13 residues. Germline assignment: CDR1 GTSNPN and CDR2 SVGIG (reference sequence). Trimming at V came to 4 bases and at J to 5 bases, leaving 5 bases not matched to a gene. The CDR3 is CAWKLAGVETQYF. DNA for the CDR3: TGTGCCTGGAAGTTAGCGGGAGTGGAGACCCAGTACTTC.

The chain recombines TRBV25-1 with TRBJ1-6; 9 positions agree with TRBD1. The CDR3 spans 13 residues. CDR1 is MGHDK and CDR2 is SYGVNS in the germline V gene. The trim removed 10 bases at V and 5 bases at J, leaving 3 bases unmatched. As DNA, the CDR3 is TGTGCCATCGGACAGGGGAATAATTCACCCCTCCACTTT. Its protein is CAIGQGNNSPLHF.

The chain recombines TRBV7-9 with TRBJ2-7; TRBD2 aligns across 11 bases. The CDR3 runs 18 residues. Looked up from germline, CDR1 is SEHNR and CDR2 is FQNEAQ (reference sequence). J lost 3 bases, V lost 3 bases, and 13 bases had no gene match. DNA of the CDR3: TGTGCCAGCAGCTTGCCTAGCGGGAGGACTCTTGAGGTCTACGAGCAGTACTTC. Translation: CASSLPSGRTLEVYEQYF.

CDR3 sequence reads: CASSLTHWDSYNEQFF. The CDR3 nucleotides are TGTGCCAGCAGCTTAACTCACTGGGACAGCTACAATGAGCAGTTCTTC. The chain combines TRBV7-9 with TRBJ2-1; TRBD1 aligns across 7 bases. CDR1 is SEHNR and CDR2 is FQNEAQ in the germline V gene (reference sequence). CDR3 length: 16 amino acids. Trimming cost V 2 bases and J 3 bases; bases outside gene matches: 7.

The chain uses TRBV4-1 and TRBJ2-1; TRBD2 might be the D (6 bases). CDR3 length: 13 amino acids. The ends were cut back, 0 bases at V and 9 bases at J, with 9 bases in the middle. Germline values: CDR1 MGHRA, CDR2 YSYEKL. The CDR3 is CASSQETRPEQFF. CDR3 in DNA: TGCGCCAGCAGCCAAGAGACTAGGCCTGAGCAGTTCTTC.